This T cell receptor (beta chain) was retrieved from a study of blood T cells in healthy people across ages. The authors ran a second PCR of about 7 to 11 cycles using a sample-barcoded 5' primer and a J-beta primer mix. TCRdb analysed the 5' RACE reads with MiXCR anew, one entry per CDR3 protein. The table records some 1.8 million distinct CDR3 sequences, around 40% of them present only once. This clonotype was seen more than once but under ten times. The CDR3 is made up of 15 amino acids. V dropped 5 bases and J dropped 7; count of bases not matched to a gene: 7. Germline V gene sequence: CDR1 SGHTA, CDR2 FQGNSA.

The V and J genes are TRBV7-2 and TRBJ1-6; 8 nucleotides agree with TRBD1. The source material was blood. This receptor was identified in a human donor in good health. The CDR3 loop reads CASSLHAGGNSPLHF. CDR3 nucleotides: TGTGCCAGCAGCCTGCATGCAGGGGGCAATTCACCCCTCCACTTT.